The source of this T cell receptor (beta chain) is a study of T cell responses to AZD1222 COVID-19 vaccine. General study findings and limits: Spike-specific TCR breadth and depth both grew after two AZD1222 doses. Donors in the cohort were predominantly white British and more often female, and clonal diversity was possibly underestimated.

As for this clone: What it binds is not known.

Germline loops: CDR1 SGHTA, CDR2 FQGNSA. This CDR3 spans 15 amino acids. Trimming cost V 5 bases and J 3 bases, with 11 bases left between them. Sequenced by immunoSEQ multiplex PCR; TCRdb stores in-frame clones only, minus some. The sample gives 160,000 or so clones, roughly 90% of which show up once; roughly 1.6% is in the top ten. The specimen comprised peripheral blood, sampled 28 days after the second AZD1222 dose. This sequence joins TRBV7-2 and TRBJ2-6; D gene ambiguous. This receptor was identified in an adult who received the AZD1222 COVID-19 vaccine. CDR3: CASSPSRSGANVLTF. The CDR3 region has the DNA TGTGCCAGCAGCCCAAGCAGGAGTGGGGCCAACGTCCTGACTTTC.